These 9 T cell receptor beta chains share one sample of origin, sequenced in a study of shared clonotypes between healthy human individuals. Sequenced by immunoSEQ multiplex PCR; TCRdb stores in-frame clones only, minus some. The repertoire holds under 2,000,000 clones, with roughly 95% as singletons. Selected positively for CCR7 and CD45RO-negative, naive CD8 cells excluded terminally differentiated effector memory CD45RA+ cells. The sample consisted of naive CD8+ T cells sorted from blood. The origin of the receptors is a man aged 18 to 35 in good health.

The chain links TRBV30 to TRBJ1-2, with D possibly matching TRBD1 (5 bases). This CDR3 has 16 amino acids. The V gene's germline CDR1 is GTSNPN and CDR2 SVGIG (reference sequence). Trimming cost V 1 base and J 4 bases, with 19 bases left between them. This CDR3 is CAWSGTGGGGLYGYTF. As DNA, the CDR3 is TGTGCCTGGAGTGGAACTGGGGGGGGAGGACTCTATGGCTACACCTTC. The full variable domain, completed using reference TRBV30 and TRBJ1-2, is SQTIHQWPATLVQPVGSPLSLECTVEGTSNPNLYWYRQAAGRGLQLLFYSVGIGQISSEVPQNLSASRPQDRQFILSSKKLLLSDSGFYLCAWSGTGGGGLYGYTFGSGTRLTVV.

The CDR3 coding sequence is TGTGCCAGCAGTTACTCGAAAAGAAGCACTGAAGCTTTCTTT. It encodes CASSYSKRSTEAFF. The rearrangement uses TRBV6-5 and TRBJ1-1; D remains unclear. The germline V gene encodes CDR1 MNHEY and CDR2 SVGAGI. V was clipped by 0 bases and J by 4 bases, with 9 bases between them. The CDR3 loop spans 14 amino acids.

The rearrangement joins TRBV27 to TRBJ2-7; no clear D gene. CDR1 and CDR2 from the germline V gene are MNHEY and SMNVEV (reference sequence). Trimming stripped 1 base from V and 2 bases from J, with 12 bases between. The CDR3 sequence is 15 residues long. The CDR3 bases are TGTGCCAGCAGTTTATTAGATTCGGGTCCCTACGAGCAGTACTTC. Translated, it gives CASSLLDSGPYEQYF.

This chain uses TRBV4-3 with TRBJ2-7, with 9 bases lining up with TRBD2. V shed 0 bases and J 1 base; nucleotides not matched to a gene: 7. CDR1 LGHNA and CDR2 YSLEER come from the germline V gene. The CDR3 totals 17 residues. CDR3 DNA: TGCGCCAGCAGCCAAGATAGGGCTAGCGGGACTTCCTACGAGCAGTACTTC. Protein: CASSQDRASGTSYEQYF.

This clone showed up just once. Different DNA sequences within this sample yield the same CDR3. V and J are TRBV27 and TRBJ2-4, with 7 bases that match TRBD2. Germline-derived CDR1 and CDR2 are MNHEY and SMNVEV (reference sequence). J lost 7 bases, V lost 1 base, and 1 base had no gene match. The CDR3 has 13 amino acids. CDR3 region: CASSLLGGNIQYF. The DNA of the CDR3 is TGTGCCAGCAGTTTATTGGGGGGGAACATTCAGTACTTC.

Comment on this clone: Additional DNA sequences in this sample encode the identical CDR3. The chain combines TRBV9 with TRBJ1-1, with 9 positions matching TRBD1. Germline V CDR1 and CDR2: SGDLS, YYNGEE. Trimming cost V 3 bases and J 11 bases; bases outside gene matches: 5. The CDR3 sequence is 12 residues long. Here the CDR3 reads CASSGWTGEAFF. In DNA form, the CDR3 reads TGTGCCAGCAGCGGGTGGACAGGGGAGGCTTTCTTT. The complete variable domain, with remaining parts taken from reference TRBV9 and TRBJ1-1, reads DSGVTQTPKHLITATGQRVTLRCSPRSGDLSVYWYQQSLDQGLQFLIQYYNGEERAKGNILERFSAQQFPDLHSELNLSSLELGDSALYFCASSGWTGEAFFGQGTRLTVV.

This rearrangement joins TRBV11-2 to TRBJ2-5; D tentatively reads TRBD1 or TRBD2 (5 bases each). The CDR3 totals 12 residues. Germline V gene lookup returns CDR1 SGHAT and CDR2 FQNNGV. V was pared by 5 bases and J by 2 bases, with 6 bases between. The CDR3 DNA follows: TGTGCCAGCAGCGAGGGGCAAGAGACCCAGTACTTC. This translates into CASSEGQETQYF. The variable domain in full, with the rest retrieved from reference TRBV11-2 and TRBJ2-5, is EAGVAQSPRYKIIEKRQSVAFWCNPISGHATLYWYQQILGQGPKLLIQFQNNGVVDDSQLPKDRFSAERLKGVDSTLKIQPAKLEDSAVYLCASSEGQETQYFGPGTRLLVL.

The chain carries TRBV5-1 and TRBJ2-5, with a tentative D call TRBD2 (6 bases). CDR1 and CDR2 (germline): SGHRS, YFSETQ. The CDR3 spans 14 residues. Trimming took 0 bases from V and 5 from J, leaving 11 bases between them. The CDR3, as DNA: TGCGCCAGCAGCTTGGAGGAGGGAGAGGAGACCCAGTACTTC. Its protein product is CASSLEEGEETQYF.

The chain has TRBV13 and TRBJ2-7; possible D gene TRBD1, 7 bases. The CDR3 totals 16 residues. Trimming took off 5 bases at V and 0 bases at J, with 17 bases between the two ends. From germline, CDR1 is PRHDT and CDR2 FYEKMQ (reference sequence). CDR3 in amino acids: CASSQGVSGSSYEQYF. The CDR3 DNA is TGTGCCAGCAGCCAGGGGGTTAGCGGCAGCTCCTACGAGCAGTACTTC. Full variable domain (missing parts from reference TRBV13 and TRBJ2-7): AAGVIQSPRHLIKEKRETATLKCYPIPRHDTVYWYQQGPGQDPQFLISFYEKMQSDKGSIPDRFSAQQFSDYHSELNMSSLELGDSALYFCASSQGVSGSSYEQYFGPGTRLTVT.